The T cell receptor (beta chain) under discussion was sequenced for a study of vaccination effects on CD4 cells after COVID-19. Whole-study results and caveats: There was only 1 of 255 vaccine-induced clones in healthy vaccinees that cross-reacted with common cold coronaviruses.

Trimming shortened V by 3 bases and J by 6 bases, and 8 bases separated the two germline ends. The CDR3 consists of 11 residues. From germline, CDR1 is GTSNPN and CDR2 SVGIG (reference sequence). Note on this clone: Its antigen remains unknown.

CD4+ T cells specific for antigen were expanded with viral peptide pools by the ViraFEST assay before sequencing. At the end of approximately 10 days of culture, CD4+ T cells were isolated. Vaccine recipients, nucleocapsid antibody negative, had no prior SARS-CoV-2 infection. They grew over 1.5 million PBMC in each well, adding about 10 IU/ml IL-2 and 8.5 to 10 ug/ml peptides. On day 3 and again on day 7, half the medium was replaced with IL-2 medium. Profiled with immunoSEQ multiplex PCR; TCRdb holds only in-frame clones, not every one. The sample includes tens of thousands of clones, more than 60% of them seen just once.

The starting material was CD4+ T cells from PBMCs cultured with SARS-CoV-2 spike peptides, obtained before COVID-19 vaccination. The chain employs TRBV30 and TRBJ1-1; D call uncertain. The sequence was obtained from a human donor who received a COVID-19 vaccine. CDR3 in amino acids: CAWSEWAEAFF. CDR3 nucleotide sequence: TGTGCCTGGAGCGAGTGGGCTGAAGCTTTCTTT.